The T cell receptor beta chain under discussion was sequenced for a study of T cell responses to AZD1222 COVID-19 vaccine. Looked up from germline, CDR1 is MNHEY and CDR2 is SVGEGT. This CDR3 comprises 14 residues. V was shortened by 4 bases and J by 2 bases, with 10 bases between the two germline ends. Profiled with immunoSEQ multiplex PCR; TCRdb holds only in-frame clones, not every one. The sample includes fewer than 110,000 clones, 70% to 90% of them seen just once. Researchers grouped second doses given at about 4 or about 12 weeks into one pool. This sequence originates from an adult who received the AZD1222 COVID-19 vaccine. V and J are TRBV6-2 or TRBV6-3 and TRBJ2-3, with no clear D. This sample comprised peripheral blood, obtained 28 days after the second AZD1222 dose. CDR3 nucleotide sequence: TGTGCCAGCAGTTCCTCTTGGATCACAGATACGCAGTATTTT. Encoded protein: CASSSSWITDTQYF.